The rows below give T cell receptor beta chains drawn from one sample of a study of blood T cell repertoires in COVID-19. Measured with immunoSEQ multiplex PCR; TCRdb has only the in-frame clones, and not every one. Of approximately 150,000 clones in the sample, 85% to 90% were seen once. Sequenced input: PBMCs or T cells enriched from blood (not recorded which). These receptors were obtained from a man in his 60s who had recovered from COVID-19. CDR3s include the opening cysteine and the closing phenylalanine or tryptophan. Each record gives: J gene, V gene, D gene, clone size, CDR3 protein, CDR3 DNA. A D gene is named only where the DNA matches it firmly. Not all rows give a size; the values are once, few, many and, for expanded clones, a class.

>TRBJ2-2|TRBV28|NA|NA
CASSRSYTGELFF
TGTGCCAGCAGTCGGTCCTACACCGGGGAGCTGTTTTTT
>TRBJ2-7|TRBV19|TRBD1|NA
CASSRTGVYEQYF
TGTGCCAGTAGCCGGACAGGGGTTTACGAGCAGTACTTC
>TRBJ2-5|TRBV19|NA|few
CASSTAGALRTQYF
TGTGCCAGTAGTACGGCGGGGGCGTTACGGACCCAGTACTTC
>TRBJ2-5|TRBV11-2|TRBD1|NA
CASSLDLIGGQEQETQYF
TGTGCCAGCAGCTTAGATCTAATAGGCGGACAGGAGCAAGAGACCCAGTACTTC
>TRBJ2-3|TRBV6-1|TRBD2|NA
CASSVRLAGGLHTQYF
TGTGCCAGCAGTGTACGACTAGCGGGAGGACTTCATACGCAGTATTTT
>TRBJ2-3|TRBV9|TRBD2|NA
CASSPTSGRVADTQYF
TGTGCCAGCAGCCCTACTAGCGGGAGGGTGGCAGATACGCAGTATTTT
>TRBJ1-1|TRBV18|NA|NA
CASSPSTGDTEAFF
TGTGCCAGCTCACCAAGTACGGGGGACACTGAAGCTTTCTTT
>TRBJ2-7|TRBV10-3|NA|NA
CAISEYHTKQYF
TGTGCCATCAGTGAATACCACACGAAGCAGTACTTC
>TRBJ2-3|TRBV7-9|NA|NA
CASSLGGADTQYF
TGTGCCAGCAGCTTAGGCGGGGCGGATACGCAGTATTTT
>TRBJ2-2|TRBV25-1|NA|once
CASSDARGLTGELFF
TGTGCCAGCAGTGACGCCCGGGGACTCACCGGGGAGCTGTTTTTT
>TRBJ2-7|TRBV7-9|TRBD2|NA
CASSPIGLAGVYEQYF
TGTGCCAGCAGCCCTATCGGACTAGCGGGAGTCTACGAGCAGTACTTC
>TRBJ2-5|TRBV27|NA|once
CASSLSRQETQYF
TGTGCCAGCAGTTTAAGCCGCCAAGAGACCCAGTACTTC
>TRBJ1-2|TRBV4-2|NA|NA
CASSQELASRGYTF
TGTGCCAGCAGCCAAGAATTGGCCAGTCGTGGCTACACCTTC
>TRBJ2-2|TRBV19|NA|NA
CASSIFLSQGAIAGNTGELFF
TGTGCCAGTAGTATCTTTCTGAGTCAGGGGGCGATAGCGGGGAACACCGGGGAGCTGTTTTTT
>TRBJ1-5|TRBV19|NA|NA
CASSITGIQPQHF
TGTGCCAGTAGCATAACAGGGATCCAGCCCCAGCATTTT
>TRBJ1-1|TRBV4-1|TRBD1|NA
CASSKGTGASNTEAFF
TGCGCCAGCAGCAAAGGGACAGGGGCCTCGAACACTGAAGCTTTCTTT
>TRBJ1-1|TRBV28|NA|NA
CASSLTVSTEAFF
TGTGCCAGCAGTTTAACCGTCAGCACTGAAGCTTTCTTT
>TRBJ1-2|TRBV3-1/TRBV3-2|NA|NA
CASSQGQARVGYTF
TGTGCCAGCAGCCAAGGACAGGCCAGGGTTGGCTACACCTTC
>TRBJ1-4|TRBV30|NA|NA
CAWSSPNGATNEKLFF
TGTGCCTGGAGCTCCCCGAACGGGGCAACTAATGAAAAACTGTTTTTT